Below, one TCR beta chain is given with its context. Its target is unknown. This sample is drawn from a study of cytomegalovirus exposure and HLA in healthy donors. General observations from the study: According to a later analysis, donors in an Asian-associated ancestry cluster reportedly had fewer N-insertions than the roughly 720-donor mean. A highly shared variant cluster was judged a likely technical artifact. When analyzed later, a missense DCLRE1C variant was found to be linked to TCR beta V- and J-gene trimming.

Use of 60 Vbeta and 13 Jbeta primers characterized the PCR. The repertoire was sequenced with immunoSEQ multiplex PCR; TCRdb's copy has only in-frame clones and lacks some. The sample includes some 120,000 clones, about 80% of them seen just once. The CDR3 consists of 13 residues. Germline V gene lookup returns CDR1 SGHRS and CDR2 YFSETQ. Trimming at V came to 6 bases and at J to 3 bases, leaving 4 bases not matched to a gene. V usage is TRBV5-1 and J usage is TRBJ2-7, with 9 nucleotides matching TRBD1. Sequenced: PBMCs. The sequence came from a man between 35 and 55 years old in good health and CMV-seronegative. The CDR3 DNA reads as TGCGCCAGCACCCCGGGACAGGGCTACGAGCAGTACTTC. Amino acids: CASTPGQGYEQYF.